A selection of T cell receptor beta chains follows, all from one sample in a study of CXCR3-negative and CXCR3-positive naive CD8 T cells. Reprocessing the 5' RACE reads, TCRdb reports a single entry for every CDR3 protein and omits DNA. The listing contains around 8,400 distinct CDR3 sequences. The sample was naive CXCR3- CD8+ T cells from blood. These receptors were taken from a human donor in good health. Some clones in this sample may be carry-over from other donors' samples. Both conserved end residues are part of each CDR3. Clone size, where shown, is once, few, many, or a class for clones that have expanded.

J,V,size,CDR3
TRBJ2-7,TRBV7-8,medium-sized,CASSHKGLADYEQYF
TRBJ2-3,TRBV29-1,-,CSVDRLALDTDTQYF
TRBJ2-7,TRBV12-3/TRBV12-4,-,CASTRGGPGEQYF
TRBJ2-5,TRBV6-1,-,CASSEVLAGIAETQYF
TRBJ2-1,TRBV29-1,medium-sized,CSAIPGHYNEQFF
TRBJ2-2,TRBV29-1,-,CSVGLWGGELFF
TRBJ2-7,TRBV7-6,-,CASSLGTSGGDGYEQYF
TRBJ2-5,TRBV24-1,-,CATRDRGEETQYF
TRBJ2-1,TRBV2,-,CASSSHRDNEQFF
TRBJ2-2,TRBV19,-,CASSSAGELFF
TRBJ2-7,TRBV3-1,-,CASSQGRQGLIYEQYF
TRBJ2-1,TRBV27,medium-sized,CASSIWGGTYNEQFF
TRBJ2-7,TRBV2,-,CASSEPETYEQYF
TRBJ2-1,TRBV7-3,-,CASSLNVGLSSREQFF
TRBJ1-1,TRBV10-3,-,CAISDGGLNTEAFF
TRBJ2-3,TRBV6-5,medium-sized,CASSFPGADTQYF
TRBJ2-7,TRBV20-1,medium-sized,CSARPYPRTSSYEQYF
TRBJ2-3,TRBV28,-,CASSFTPSTDTQYF
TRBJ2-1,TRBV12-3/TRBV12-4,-,CASRPGTTNRNEQFF
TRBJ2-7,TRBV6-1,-,CASSSGTGKQYF
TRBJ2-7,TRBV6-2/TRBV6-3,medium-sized,CASSAGEYEQYF
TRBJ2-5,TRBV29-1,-,CSVEILAGVGETQYF
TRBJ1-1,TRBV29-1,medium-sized,CSVTWDRDSEAFF
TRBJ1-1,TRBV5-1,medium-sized,CASSFNRGRDTEAFF
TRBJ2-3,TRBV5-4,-,CASSLDGTSTDTQYF
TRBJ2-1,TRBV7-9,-,CASSLAEHEQFF
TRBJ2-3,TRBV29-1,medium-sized,CSVDRALGRAGDTQYF
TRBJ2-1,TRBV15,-,CATSKEGLDEQFF